The clone carrying this TCR beta chain was counted at least ten times. The antigen is not known. The data are from a study of Graves' ophthalmopathy and Graves' hyperthyroidism. Study at large: Researchers classed hyperthyroidism as stable given no ophthalmopathy within 18 months of follow-up.

The CDR3 is made up of 14 amino acids. Per germline, CDR1 ENHRY and CDR2 SYGVKD. Germline trimming cut 4 bases from V and 3 bases from J; bases unmatched to any gene: 5. RNA transcripts were the source from which TCR beta CDR3 regions were amplified. Second-round multiplex PCR followed a first-round RT-PCR using HTBI primers. TCRdb reprocessed the multiplex PCR reads with MiXCR, giving one entry per CDR3 protein. The table lists a few hundred thousand distinct CDR3 sequences, roughly 39% of them singletons. Whole-study findings and limits: Most thyroid clonotypes expanded beyond 0.001 frequency were also found in blood.

The receptor comes from an adult man with Graves' hyperthyroidism. The chain joins TRBV10-3 to TRBJ1-2; TRBD1 matches at 7 bases. The sample consisted of peripheral blood or thyroid tissue (not recorded which). The CDR3 bases are TGTGCCATCAGTGGGCGACAGGGACACTATGGCTACACCTTC. It is translated as CAISGRQGHYGYTF.